Detailed here is one TCR beta chain. Antigen: not known. The CDR3 has 15 amino acids. The germline gives CDR1 MNHNS, CDR2 SASEGT. The record originates from a study of T cells expressing NK-cell markers. Study-level background: TCR beta repertoires came from sorted CD3+CD56+NKG2C+, CD3+CD56+NKG2C- and CD3+CD56-NKG2C+ T cells. General study results and limits: Unclear, still, was the HCMV specificity of the expanded NKG2C+ T cell clones.

TCRdb reworked the 5' RACE reads into one entry per CDR3 protein, no DNA. The repertoire table contains hundreds of thousands of distinct CDR3 sequences. The TCR sequence derives from a man aged 18 to 69 in good health. The sequencing sample was made of blood T cells: a sorted CD56 or NKG2C T cell subset, CD4+ or CD8+ T cells, or bulk PBMC T cells (not recorded which). The chain links TRBV6-1 to TRBJ2-2; TCRdb proposes TRBD2, but this gene call is untestable without DNA. The CDR3 sequence is CASSRTSGGTGELFF.